The 30 T cell receptor beta chains reported below all come from one sample, sequenced in a study of OX40 agonist ivuxolimab in advanced cancers. Some clones are missing from TCRdb's copy, which holds only in-frame ones; the method was immunoSEQ multiplex PCR. The sample lists 65,000 to 95,000 clones; around 88% were seen once. Sequenced material: CD4+ or CD8+ T cells sorted from blood, taken in a trial of the OX40 agonist ivuxolimab. The receptor source for this set is an adult with an advanced solid tumor such as melanoma, head and neck, liver or kidney cancer.

A single count supports this clone. This sequence joins TRBV19 and TRBJ2-3; D gene unclear. Germline assignment: CDR1 LNHDA and CDR2 SQIVND (reference sequence). This CDR3 spans 14 amino acids. Trimming stripped 3 bases from V and 0 bases from J, with 7 bases between. CDR3 nucleotides: TGTGCCAGTAGTATTACGTCTAGCACAGATACGCAGTATTTT. Translation gives CASSITSSTDTQYF.

The chain has TRBV4-1 and TRBJ1-5, with unresolved D. This CDR3 has 13 amino acids. Germline CDR1 is MGHRA and CDR2 is YSYEKL. Trimming stripped 0 bases from V and 4 bases from J, with 4 bases between. CDR3 DNA sequence: TGCGCCAGCAGCCAAGACTGGAATCAGCCCCAGCATTTT. Its protein is CASSQDWNQPQHF.

The chain is built from TRBV28 and TRBJ1-1; D not certain. CDR3 length equals 13 residues. The germline CDR1 and CDR2 sequences are MDHEN and SYDVKM. V lost 7 bases, J lost 0 bases, and 9 bases lay in between. The CDR3 region is CASIPGVNTEAFF. Written as DNA, the CDR3 is TGTGCCAGCATCCCCGGGGTGAACACTGAAGCTTTCTTT.

V gene TRBV7-2 combines with J gene TRBJ1-1; D is uncertain. Germline V gene sequence: CDR1 SGHTA, CDR2 FQGNSA. CDR3 length equals 14 residues. Trimming cost V 2 bases and J 0 bases, with 7 bases left between them. CDR3 protein: CASSLRALNTEAFF. The CDR3 region has the DNA TGTGCCAGCAGCTTAAGGGCTCTGAACACTGAAGCTTTCTTT. Based on the CDR3 plus reference TRBV7-2 and TRBJ1-1, the full variable domain is GAGVSQSPSNKVTEKGKDVELRCDPISGHTALYWYRQSLGQGLEFLIYFQGNSAPDKSGLPSDRFSAERTGGSVSTLTIQRTQQEDSAVYLCASSLRALNTEAFFGQGTRLTVV.

The gene calls are TRBV5-1 and TRBJ1-2; D remains unclear. Trimming cost V 0 bases and J 0 bases, with 9 bases left between them. Germline CDR1 is SGHRS and CDR2 is YFSETQ. This CDR3 spans 15 amino acids. CDR3 in amino acids: CASSLDYAPNYGYTF. CDR3 DNA sequence: TGCGCCAGCAGCTTGGACTACGCGCCTAACTATGGCTACACCTTC. Based on the CDR3 plus reference TRBV5-1 and TRBJ1-2, the full variable domain is KAGVTQTPRYLIKTRGQQVTLSCSPISGHRSVSWYQQTPGQGLQFLFEYFSETQRNKGNFPGRFSGRQFSNSRSEMNVSTLELGDSALYLCASSLDYAPNYGYTFGSGTRLTVV.

The chain recombines TRBV18 with TRBJ2-5; D is unresolved. The CDR3 spans 14 residues. The germline V gene has CDR1 KGHSH and CDR2 LQKENI. V was clipped by 4 bases and J by 3 bases, with 12 bases between them. The CDR3 protein is CASSLKAREETQYF. The CDR3 DNA reads TGTGCCAGCTCACTTAAAGCCAGAGAAGAGACCCAGTACTTC.

The V and J genes are TRBV6-1 and TRBJ2-5; 8 nucleotides line up with TRBD1. Per the germline V gene, CDR1 is MNHNS and CDR2 is SASEGT. The CDR3 spans 15 residues. J was trimmed by 5 bases and V by 7 bases; bases with no gene match: 12. CDR3 protein: CASTEGSGGWETQYF. The CDR3, as DNA: TGTGCCAGCACCGAGGGGTCAGGGGGCTGGGAGACCCAGTACTTC.

This chain uses TRBV5-1 with TRBJ1-2; D is unclear. The germline V gene encodes CDR1 SGHRS and CDR2 YFSETQ. This CDR3 has 14 amino acids. The V end was cut by 4 bases, the J end by 4 bases, with 14 bases between. For the CDR3, the DNA is TGCGCCAGCAGCCAACGGCCGGGCCCCTATGGCTACACCTTC. It codes for CASSQRPGPYGYTF.

The chain links TRBV12-5 to TRBJ2-7; TRBD2 agrees at 11 bases. CDR1 is LGHNT and CDR2 is FRNRAP in the germline V gene. Trimming cost V 11 bases and J 3 bases; bases outside gene matches: 9. The CDR3 is 14 amino acids. The CDR3 spells CAVDATSGIYEQYF. In DNA form, the CDR3 reads TGTGCTGTTGATGCGACTAGCGGGATCTACGAGCAGTACTTC.

The chain links TRBV6-1 to TRBJ2-7; D remains unclear. V was trimmed by 2 bases and J by 5 bases, leaving 16 bases between them. This CDR3 region has 15 residues. In germline, CDR1 is MNHNS, CDR2 SASEGT. In DNA form, the CDR3 reads TGTGCCAGCAGTGAAATTGGAGTCAGTTGGGACGAGCAGTACTTC. It encodes CASSEIGVSWDEQYF.

The chain links TRBV30 to TRBJ2-1, with 9 bases aligning to TRBD2. This CDR3 contains 13 residues. CDR1 GTSNPN and CDR2 SVGIG come from the germline V gene (reference sequence). V was clipped by 6 bases and J by 9 bases; unmatched bases: 9. In nucleotides, the CDR3 is TGTGCCTGTAGTAGCGGGAGAAGAGTTGAGCAGTTCTTC. Its protein product is CACSSGRRVEQFF.

The rearrangement joins TRBV7-2 to TRBJ2-5; D call uncertain. Germline V CDR1 and CDR2: SGHTA, FQGNSA. This CDR3 has 15 residues. V was trimmed by 5 bases and J by 5 bases, leaving 18 bases between them. CDR3: CASSLQTGHRETQYF. CDR3 nucleotide sequence: TGTGCCAGCAGCCTCCAAACTGGGCACCGGGAGACCCAGTACTTC.

Only a few counts were recorded for this clone. The chain combines TRBV4-3 with TRBJ2-1; 13 positions agree with TRBD2. The junction had 13 bases not matched to a gene; V was cut back by 4 bases and J by 16 bases. This CDR3 is 15 amino acids long. Germline assignment: CDR1 LGHNA and CDR2 YSLEER. The CDR3 reads CASSPKLSTSGRAFF. The CDR3 DNA reads TGCGCCAGCAGCCCAAAGTTATCTACTAGCGGGAGGGCCTTCTTC.

V usage is TRBV19 and J usage is TRBJ2-5; TRBD2 might be the D (6 bases). Germline CDR1 and CDR2: LNHDA and SQIVND (reference sequence). CDR3 size: 14 residues. Deletions cut 3 bases from V and 3 bases from J, with 11 bases between. The CDR3 nucleotides read TGTGCCAGTAGTATGGGAGGACGAAAAGAGACCCAGTACTTC. Encoded protein: CASSMGGRKETQYF.

The gene calls are TRBV9 and TRBJ2-7; 7 bases line up with TRBD1. CDR3 length: 15 amino acids. CDR1 and CDR2 (germline): SGDLS, YYNGEE. Losses at the gene ends were 4 bases for V and 0 bases for J; bases not matched to a gene: 7. CDR3 sequence: CASSPSGTVSYEQYF. CDR3 DNA sequence: TGTGCCAGCAGCCCCTCGGGGACAGTCTCCTACGAGCAGTACTTC.

The chain is built from TRBV5-1 and TRBJ1-5; TRBD1 might be the D (6 bases). Deletions cut 4 bases from V and 10 bases from J, with 18 bases between. Germline V CDR1 and CDR2: SGHRS, YFSETQ. This CDR3 has 14 residues. The CDR3 region is CASSPEGGTIPQHF. The CDR3 DNA follows: TGCGCCAGCAGCCCGGAGGGGGGCACGATTCCCCAGCATTTT.

This clone was seen only once. In DNA, the CDR3 is TGCGCCAGCAGAGAAGCCGGGACCTACACCGGGGAGCTGTTTTTT. This sequence encodes CASREAGTYTGELFF. The rearrangement joins TRBV5-1 to TRBJ2-2; D is perhaps TRBD1 or TRBD2 (5 bases each). The length of the CDR3 is 15 residues. Between the trimmed V and J ends, which lost 5 bases and 3 bases, there was a span of 14 bases. Germline V gene lookup returns CDR1 SGHRS and CDR2 YFSETQ.

This chain connects TRBV19 to TRBJ1-5; weak D call: TRBD1 (5 bases). The germline V gene has CDR1 LNHDA and CDR2 SQIVND (reference sequence). CDR3 length: 17 amino acids. V lost 5 bases and J lost 0, with 17 bases in between. This CDR3 reads CASSPPGRGYSNQPQHF. CDR3 DNA sequence: TGTGCCAGTAGTCCGCCGGGGAGGGGCTATAGCAATCAGCCCCAGCATTTT. Filled out from reference TRBV19 and TRBJ1-5, the complete variable domain reads DGGITQSPKYLFRKEGQNVTLSCEQNLNHDAMYWYRQDPGQGLRLIYYSQIVNDFQKGDIAEGYSVSREKKESFPLTVTSAQKNPTAFYLCASSPPGRGYSNQPQHFGDGTRLSIL.

The chain combines TRBV11-2 with TRBJ2-3; maybe TRBD2 (6 bases). The CDR3 runs 14 residues. V was pared by 3 bases and J by 4 bases, with 11 bases between. Germline-derived CDR1 and CDR2 are SGHAT and FQNNGV. CDR3 nucleotide sequence: TGTGCCAGCAGCTTGGGCGGGATGGCAGATACGCAGTATTTT. This gives the protein CASSLGGMADTQYF.

V is TRBV7-9 and J is TRBJ2-3, with 7 bases lining up with TRBD2. Losses at the gene ends were 4 bases for V and 2 bases for J; bases not matched to a gene: 9. The CDR3 consists of 16 residues. From germline, CDR1 is SEHNR and CDR2 FQNEAQ (reference sequence). Written as DNA, the CDR3 is TGTGCCAGCAGCTCGTTCTTGGGGGGGACCACAGATACGCAGTATTTT. Amino acid sequence: CASSSFLGGTTDTQYF.

The chain uses TRBV10-1 and TRBJ2-5; D may be TRBD1 (6 bases). The germline V gene encodes CDR1 WNHNN and CDR2 SYGVQD (reference sequence). The CDR3 totals 14 residues. V lost 3 bases and J 3 bases, leaving 11 bases between the germline ends. This chain's CDR3 is CASSDRSGEETQYF. The CDR3 nucleotides are TGCGCCAGCAGTGATCGGTCAGGGGAAGAGACCCAGTACTTC.

The J gene is TRBJ2-7, the V gene TRBV30, with D tentatively TRBD2 (5 bases). V was clipped by 6 bases and J by 6 bases, with 24 bases between them. This CDR3 comprises 15 residues. Germline assignment: CDR1 GTSNPN and CDR2 SVGIG (reference sequence). In nucleotides, the CDR3 is TGTGCCTGTAGACCTGCGGGTGGGAGCTGGGGCGAGCAGTACTTC. Translation: CACRPAGGSWGEQYF.

J is TRBJ1-2 and V is TRBV11-2; D is uncertain. Looked up from germline, CDR1 is SGHAT and CDR2 is FQNNGV. V lost 5 bases and J lost 4, with 14 bases in between. This CDR3 spans 14 amino acids. The CDR3 is CASSTPRVGYGYTF. DNA of the CDR3: TGTGCCAGCAGCACCCCTCGGGTTGGCTATGGCTACACCTTC.

The chain couples TRBV12-2 to TRBJ2-7; no check of the table's D call, TRBD2, against the DNA was made. TRBV12-2 is annotated as a pseudogene. This CDR3 is 17 amino acids long. The CDR3 here is CASRCRSGSCFAYEQYF. CDR3 DNA sequence: TGTGCAAGTCGCTGCAGAAGCGGGAGCTGTTTCGCCTACGAGCAGTACTTC.

The chain has TRBV28 and TRBJ1-1, with unresolved D. The CDR3 covers 15 residues. Deletions cut 6 bases from V and 1 base from J, with 15 bases between. CDR1 MDHEN and CDR2 SYDVKM come from the germline V gene. CDR3 sequence: CASRLWSTPNTEAFF. The CDR3 DNA follows: TGTGCCAGCAGACTTTGGAGTACCCCGAACACTGAAGCTTTCTTT.

About this clone: The sample carries other DNA sequences with the same CDR3. The chain joins TRBV5-1 to TRBJ2-6; tentative D call: TRBD1 (6 bases). This CDR3 region has 15 residues. Germline CDR1 SGHRS, CDR2 YFSETQ. Deletions cut 3 bases from V and 0 bases from J, with 7 bases between. The CDR3 loop is CASSSTGSGANVLTF. CDR3 bases: TGCGCCAGCAGCTCGACAGGCTCTGGGGCCAACGTCCTGACTTTC.

J is TRBJ1-1 and V is TRBV25-1; no clear D gene. Trimming took 3 bases from V and 2 from J, leaving 10 bases between them. The V gene's germline CDR1 is MGHDK and CDR2 SYGVNS. CDR3 length: 14 residues. The CDR3 here is CASSEPGANTEAFF. CDR3 DNA sequence: TGTGCCAGCAGTGAGCCAGGAGCCAACACTGAAGCTTTCTTT.

This sequence joins TRBV7-2 and TRBJ2-5, with 7 bases matching TRBD1. After removal of 5 bases from V and 4 bases from J, the junction contained 10 bases not matched to a gene. Germline loops: CDR1 SGHTA, CDR2 FQGNSA. CDR3 length: 15 residues. CDR3 nucleotide sequence: TGTGCCAGCAGCCAACGACAGGGACCTGCAGAGACCCAGTACTTC. Protein product: CASSQRQGPAETQYF.

There are a few counts of this clone. The rearrangement uses TRBV27 and TRBJ2-1; 8 nucleotides agree with TRBD2. With 5 bases clipped from V and 0 bases from J, the junction kept 6 bases outside the gene matches. The length of the CDR3 is 16 residues. Germline CDR1 MNHEY, CDR2 SMNVEV (reference sequence). The DNA of the CDR3 is TGTGCCAGCAGTGACGCGGGAGGCGGCTCCTACAATGAGCAGTTCTTC. It translates to CASSDAGGGSYNEQFF.

This clone was counted between two and nine times. The rearrangement joins TRBV28 to TRBJ1-5; 7 positions match TRBD1. The CDR3 totals 12 residues. The germline gives CDR1 MDHEN, CDR2 SYDVKM. Losses at the gene ends were 10 bases for V and 1 base for J; bases not matched to a gene: 1. CDR3 DNA sequence: TGTGCCACGACAGGGAGCAATCAGCCCCAGCATTTT. Amino acid sequence: CATTGSNQPQHF.